Shown below are 6 T cell receptor beta chains from a single sample sequenced in a study of blood T cell repertoires in COVID-19 (dated by TCRdb to about 2020). Receptor amplification or capture employed the immunoSEQ multiplex PCR assay. In its TCRdb copy, this immuneACCESS table keeps in-frame sequences only and misses some clones. Where compared with another copy, unresolved V genes explain less than half of these, and the others have no known cause. This sample lists under 300,000 clones; 88% were detected once. The ten largest make up 0.99% of the sample. Sequenced material: peripheral blood. The receptors shown here come from a woman aged 40-49 years who had recovered from COVID-19.

This clone was found a few times. The chain combines TRBV29-1 with TRBJ1-1, with D perhaps TRBD1 (6 bases). The CDR3 has 14 residues. The germline V gene encodes CDR1 SQVTM and CDR2 ANQGSEA. The V end was cut by 7 bases, the J end by 4 bases, with 19 bases between. The CDR3 here is CSARRDTGTTEAFF. The CDR3 DNA sequence: TGCAGCGCCCGTCGGGACACCGGAACCACTGAAGCTTTCTTT.

The genes are TRBV19 and TRBJ2-2; 8 bases align to TRBD2. Germline CDR1 and CDR2: LNHDA and SQIVND (reference sequence). The CDR3 covers 12 residues. Unmatched junction bases numbered 4, after V lost 11 bases and J lost 5 bases. The CDR3 region has the DNA TGTGCCTCGGGGGGGGCGACCGGGGAGCTGTTTTTT. This codes for CASGGATGELFF.

The chain joins TRBV5-1 to TRBJ2-5, with 9 bases that match TRBD2. CDR3 length equals 17 residues. Germline V gene data show CDR1 as SGHRS and CDR2 as YFSETQ. J lost 4 bases, V lost 3 bases, and 13 bases had no gene match. Here the CDR3 DNA reads TGCGCCAGCAGCTCCCACCCACCCAGCGGGAGGAGAGAGACCCAGTACTTC. It encodes CASSSHPPSGRRETQYF.

The chain combines TRBV7-3 with TRBJ2-1; 14 bases line up with TRBD2. Germline CDR1 reads SGHTA; CDR2 reads FQGTGA. This CDR3 is built from 14 residues. V shed 5 bases, J shed 10 bases, and the junction held 4 bases outside the gene matches. CDR3 DNA: TGTGCCAGCAGCCCCCGACTAGCGGGAGGGGAGCAGTTCTTC. Translated: CASSPRLAGGEQFF.

The chain carries TRBV7-2 and TRBJ1-2; 12 bases map to TRBD1. V was pared by 3 bases and J by 4 bases, with 6 bases of the junction left unmatched. CDR3 length: 16 residues. Germline CDR1 and CDR2: SGHTA and FQGNSA. The CDR3 region is CASSFGGTGGGYGYTF. CDR3 DNA: TGTGCCAGCAGCTTTGGTGGGACAGGGGGCGGCTATGGCTACACCTTC.

This chain connects TRBV11-2 to TRBJ2-5; D may be TRBD1 (5 bases). V was shortened by 5 bases and J by 7 bases, with 17 bases between the two germline ends. Germline-derived CDR1 and CDR2 are SGHAT and FQNNGV. The CDR3 loop spans 14 amino acids. The CDR3 spells CASSPQQATGTQYF. For the CDR3, the DNA is TGTGCCAGCAGCCCGCAACAGGCCACGGGGACCCAGTACTTC.